The 21 T cell receptor beta chains in this list originate from one sample, sequenced in a study of blood T cell repertoires in COVID-19. TCRdb's copy holds only in-frame clones and misses some; the assay was immunoSEQ multiplex PCR. Of fewer than 200,000 clones listed, 80% to 90% are singletons. Sequencing was done on a sample of peripheral blood. All receptors derive from a woman at least 80 years old with acute or convalescent COVID-19.

The chain carries TRBV5-6 and TRBJ1-2, with 8 nucleotides matching TRBD1. The germline V gene has CDR1 SGHDT and CDR2 YYEEEE. The CDR3 is 15 residues long. Losses at the gene ends were 0 bases for V and 3 bases for J; bases not matched to a gene: 4. The CDR3 nucleotides are TGTGCCAGCAGCTTGGGGGCAGGGGGCGACTATGGCTACACCTTC. Encoded protein: CASSLGAGGDYGYTF.

The table lists this clone with a count of one. J is TRBJ2-7 and V is TRBV30, with D possibly matching TRBD1 (7 bases). The germline CDR1 and CDR2 sequences are GTSNPN and SVGIG (reference sequence). Between the trimmed V and J ends, which lost 4 bases and 9 bases, there was a span of 13 bases. The CDR3 consists of 11 residues. DNA of the CDR3: TGTGCCTGGACGCGGGACAGCCCGCAGTACTTC. It encodes CAWTRDSPQYF.

J is TRBJ2-3 and V is TRBV6-2 or TRBV6-3; no reliable D call. The CDR3 loop spans 14 amino acids. Deletions cut 6 bases from V and 3 bases from J, with 13 bases between. Per the germline V gene, CDR1 is MNHEY and CDR2 is SVGEGT. This chain's CDR3 is CASSASGLTDTQYF. The DNA of the CDR3 is TGTGCCAGCAGCGCTTCGGGTCTAACAGATACGCAGTATTTT.

This clone was counted once. The CDR3 loop is CASSLKFKKTSAYTDTQYF. The DNA for the CDR3 is TGTGCCAGCAGTTTAAAGTTCAAGAAGACTAGCGCGTACACAGATACGCAGTATTTT. The chain carries TRBV27 and TRBJ2-3, with 8 positions matching TRBD2. Germline V gene lookup returns CDR1 MNHEY and CDR2 SMNVEV (reference sequence). The CDR3 contains 19 residues. J lost 2 bases, V lost 2 bases, and 15 bases had no gene match.

There are a few counts of this clone. The chain has TRBV15 and TRBJ1-4; D gene unclear. Trimming removed 1 base at V and 5 bases at J, with 8 bases between. The germline V gene has CDR1 LNHNV and CDR2 YYDKDF (reference sequence). This CDR3 comprises 14 residues. CDR3 protein: CATSRGQTNEKLFF. For the CDR3, the DNA is TGTGCCACCAGCAGAGGGCAGACAAATGAAAAACTGTTTTTT. Variable domain in full (rest from reference TRBV15 and TRBJ1-4): DAMVIQNPRYQVTQFGKPVTLSCSQTLNHNVMYWYQQKSSQAPKLLFHYYDKDFNNEADTPDNFQSRRPNTSFCFLDIRSPGLGDTAMYLCATSRGQTNEKLFFGSGTQLSVL.

This chain uses TRBV7-8 with TRBJ2-1; 8 bases agree with TRBD1. The ends lost 5 bases at V and 4 bases at J; junction bases unmatched: 13. Germline V gene sequence: CDR1 SGHVS, CDR2 FQNEAQ. This CDR3 comprises 17 residues. CDR3 nucleotide sequence: TGTGCCAGCAGCAGAGGGACAGGTTCATTGGGGTACAATGAGCAGTTCTTC. Amino acid sequence: CASSRGTGSLGYNEQFF.

The CDR3 DNA sequence: TGTGCCAGCAGCTTAGATACAGGGCTCACTGAAGCTTTCTTT. It is translated as CASSLDTGLTEAFF. The rearrangement uses TRBV7-9 and TRBJ1-1, with D maybe TRBD1 (6 bases). The V end was cut by 1 base, the J end by 4 bases, with 10 bases between. Germline values: CDR1 SEHNR, CDR2 FQNEAQ (reference sequence). The CDR3 sequence is 14 residues long.

The rearrangement links TRBV6-1 to TRBJ2-7; 8 positions match TRBD1. The V gene's germline CDR1 is MNHNS and CDR2 SASEGT. V was pared by 2 bases and J by 7 bases, with 7 bases of the junction left unmatched. The CDR3 runs to 14 residues. For the CDR3, the DNA is TGTGCCAGCAGTGAAATAGGCAGGGGGCGAGAGCAGTACTTC. Encoded protein: CASSEIGRGREQYF.

The chain carries TRBV4-3 and TRBJ2-7; no firm D call. The germline V gene has CDR1 LGHNA and CDR2 YSLEER. This CDR3 contains 14 residues. The germline V and J ends were trimmed by 0 bases and 0 bases, with 6 bases remaining between them. The CDR3 loop is CASSQDHNSYEQYF. CDR3 in DNA: TGCGCCAGCAGCCAAGACCACAACTCCTACGAGCAGTACTTC.

The chain recombines TRBV18 with TRBJ2-5, with D possibly matching TRBD1 (6 bases). The germline V gene has CDR1 KGHSH and CDR2 LQKENI. The CDR3 runs 14 residues. Between the trimmed V and J ends, which lost 3 bases and 1 base, there was a span of 9 bases. CDR3 residues: CASSPNRAQETQYF. The CDR3 nucleotides are TGTGCCAGCTCACCCAACAGGGCCCAAGAGACCCAGTACTTC. Supplemented by reference TRBV18 and TRBJ2-5, the full variable domain reads NAGVMQNPRHLVRRRGQEARLRCSPMKGHSHVYWYRQLPEEGLKFMVYLQKENIIDESGMPKERFSAEFPKEGPSILRIQQVVRGDSAAYFCASSPNRAQETQYFGPGTRLLVL.

This clone was observed once. The chain is built from TRBV2 and TRBJ2-5; 16 bases line up with TRBD2. Germline CDR1 and CDR2: SNHLY and FYNNEI. CDR3 size: 16 residues. Germline trimming cut 3 bases from V and 4 bases from J; bases unmatched to any gene: 2. This CDR3 is CASSEGLAGGRETQYF. Written as DNA, the CDR3 is TGTGCCAGCAGTGAGGGACTAGCGGGAGGGAGAGAGACCCAGTACTTC.

The rearrangement links TRBV30 to TRBJ2-3, with D unresolved. CDR3 length: 12 residues. CDR1 is GTSNPN, CDR2 SVGIG, per germline (reference sequence). V lost 0 bases and J 3 bases, leaving 4 bases between the germline ends. CDR3 DNA: TGTGCCTGGAGTGTCGGGACAGATACGCAGTATTTT. Translation gives CAWSVGTDTQYF. Full variable domain (remainder filled in from reference TRBV30 and TRBJ2-3): SQTIHQWPATLVQPVGSPLSLECTVEGTSNPNLYWYRQAAGRGLQLLFYSVGIGQISSEVPQNLSASRPQDRQFILSSKKLLLSDSGFYLCAWSVGTDTQYFGPGTRLTVL.

The rearrangement joins TRBV11-2 to TRBJ1-3, with TRBD1 identical over 7 bases. V lost 0 bases and J lost 0; bases outside the gene matches: 8. The V gene's germline CDR1 is SGHAT and CDR2 FQNNGV. The CDR3 totals 18 residues. CDR3 in amino acids: CASSLEQGPNYSGNTIYF. CDR3 bases: TGTGCCAGCAGCTTAGAACAGGGGCCGAACTACTCTGGAAACACCATATATTTT.

J is TRBJ1-1 and V is TRBV5-1; D unclear. The germline CDR1 and CDR2 sequences are SGHRS and YFSETQ. The ends were cut back, 0 bases at V and 8 bases at J, with 11 bases in the middle. The CDR3 spans 13 residues. This chain's CDR3 is CASSLAGRSEAFF. CDR3 bases: TGCGCCAGCAGCTTGGCCGGAAGGAGCGAAGCTTTCTTT.

This chain links TRBV29-1 with TRBJ1-5; TRBD1 matches at 8 bases. Germline V gene lookup returns CDR1 SQVTM and CDR2 ANQGSEA. The V segment lost 6 bases and the J segment 1 base; nucleotides outside the gene matches: 5. This CDR3 comprises 14 residues. The CDR3 sequence is CSVVTGASNQPQHF. The CDR3 DNA is TGCAGCGTGGTGACAGGGGCAAGCAATCAGCCCCAGCATTTT.

The chain recombines TRBV2 with TRBJ1-6; D gene uncertain. Germline CDR1 SNHLY, CDR2 FYNNEI. Deletions cut 6 bases from V and 7 bases from J, with 13 bases between. The CDR3 loop spans 14 amino acids. The CDR3 nucleotides read TGTGCCAGCAGAACTAGGGTGGCGAATTCACCCCTCCACTTT. Protein sequence: CASRTRVANSPLHF.

V is TRBV5-4 and J is TRBJ2-5, with D possibly TRBD2 on 5 matching bases. There are 15 residues in the CDR3. V lost 0 bases and J lost 5, with 14 bases in between. Germline V gene data show CDR1 as SGHNT and CDR2 as YYREEE (reference sequence). The DNA of the CDR3 is TGTGCCAGCAGCTTGGGACCGGCGACGGGGGAGACCCAGTACTTC. As protein: CASSLGPATGETQYF.

About this clone itself: In the same sample, other DNA sequences code for this CDR3. V usage is TRBV27 and J usage is TRBJ1-5; 10 nucleotides agree with TRBD1. Germline V gives CDR1 MNHEY, CDR2 SMNVEV (reference sequence). V lost 2 bases, J lost 2 bases, and 0 bases stayed unmatched. The CDR3 covers 15 residues. The CDR3 DNA is TGTGCCAGCAGTTTAGGGACAGGGGGCAATCAGCCCCAGCATTTT. Encoded protein: CASSLGTGGNQPQHF.

The chain links TRBV6-5 to TRBJ2-3; tentatively, D is TRBD2 (5 bases). Germline assignment: CDR1 MNHEY and CDR2 SVGAGI. The CDR3 consists of 13 residues. The germline V and J ends were trimmed by 5 bases and 2 bases, with 8 bases remaining between them. Here the CDR3 reads CASSRENTDTQYF. The CDR3 DNA reads TGTGCCAGCAGTCGGGAAAACACAGATACGCAGTATTTT.

The chain carries TRBV19 and TRBJ1-6, with D possibly TRBD1 on 5 matching bases. The germline gives CDR1 LNHDA, CDR2 SQIVND (reference sequence). V was shortened by 4 bases and J by 5 bases, with 12 bases between the two germline ends. This CDR3 has 15 amino acids. The CDR3 sequence: CASSTRTRDNSPLHF. In DNA form, the CDR3 reads TGTGCCAGTAGTACCCGGACACGAGATAATTCACCCCTCCACTTT.

The J gene is TRBJ1-5, the V gene TRBV28; no definite D call. The V gene lost 6 bases and the J gene lost 9 bases, with 9 bases spanning the gap. The CDR3 extends over 11 amino acids. CDR1 is MDHEN and CDR2 is SYDVKM in the germline V gene. CDR3 in amino acids: CASSLEGPQHF. The CDR3 nucleotides are TGTGCCAGCAGCCTTGAGGGGCCCCAGCATTTT.